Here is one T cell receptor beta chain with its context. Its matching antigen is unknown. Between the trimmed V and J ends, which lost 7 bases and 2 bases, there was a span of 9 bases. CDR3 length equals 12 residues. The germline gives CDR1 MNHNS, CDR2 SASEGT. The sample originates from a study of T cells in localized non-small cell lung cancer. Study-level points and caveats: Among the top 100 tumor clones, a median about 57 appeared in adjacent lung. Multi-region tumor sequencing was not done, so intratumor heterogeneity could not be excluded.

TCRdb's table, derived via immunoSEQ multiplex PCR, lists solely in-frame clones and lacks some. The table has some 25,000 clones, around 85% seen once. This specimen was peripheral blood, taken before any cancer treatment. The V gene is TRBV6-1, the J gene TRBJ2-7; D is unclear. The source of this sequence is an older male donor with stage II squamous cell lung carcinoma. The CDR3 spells CASTHGPYEQYF. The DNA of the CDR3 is TGTGCCAGCACCCACGGACCCTACGAGCAGTACTTC.